These 32 T cell receptor beta chains originate from one sample sequenced in a study of shared clonotypes between healthy human individuals. TCRdb's table, derived via immunoSEQ multiplex PCR, lists solely in-frame clones and lacks some. The sample holds millions of clones, about 95% seen once. Terminally differentiated effector memory CD45RA+ cells were excluded from the naive CD8 cells, which were CD45RO-negative and positively selected for CCR7. The material sequenced was naive CD8+ T cells sorted from blood. Receptors originate from a man aged 18 to 29 in good health.

This clone was seen only once. The J gene is TRBJ2-1, the V gene TRBV6-5; TRBD2 aligns across 11 bases. J lost 4 bases, V lost 6 bases, and 2 bases had no gene match. Germline V lookup: CDR1 MNHEY, CDR2 SVGAGI. The CDR3 totals 14 residues. CDR3 in amino acids: CASSRTSGYNEQFF. The CDR3 DNA is TGTGCCAGCAGCCGGACTAGCGGGTACAATGAGCAGTTCTTC.

In DNA, the CDR3 is TGTGCCAGCAGCTCTCTGACCCCAAGGGATGGCTACACCTTC. Its protein product is CASSSLTPRDGYTF. The V and J genes are TRBV6-5 and TRBJ1-2; D uncertain. The CDR3 runs 14 residues. Trimming pared 6 bases from V and 6 bases from J, leaving 17 bases between. From germline, CDR1 is MNHEY and CDR2 SVGAGI.

The chain carries TRBV5-5 and TRBJ1-2; D remains ambiguous. V shed 0 bases and J shed 6 bases, with 15 bases lying between them. The CDR3 has 15 amino acids. The germline gives CDR1 SGHKS, CDR2 YYEKEE (reference sequence). Here the CDR3 reads CASSLEGDPPDGYTF. DNA for the CDR3: TGTGCCAGCAGCTTGGAAGGAGACCCTCCTGATGGCTACACCTTC.

Concerning this clone itself: Distinct nucleotide sequences in the sample also encode this CDR3. V is TRBV27 and J is TRBJ1-5, with 8 nucleotides matching TRBD1. The V gene's germline CDR1 is MNHEY and CDR2 SMNVEV (reference sequence). CDR3 length equals 17 residues. V lost 4 bases to trimming and J lost 0 bases; unmatched junction nucleotides: 8. The CDR3 bases are TGTGCCAGCAGTTCAGGGACAGGAGGGTATAGCAATCAGCCCCAGCATTTT. Its translation is CASSSGTGGYSNQPQHF.

The chain recombines TRBV7-6 with TRBJ2-5; possibly TRBD2 for D (5 bases). Germline V lookup: CDR1 SGHVS, CDR2 FNYEAQ. Trimming took off 3 bases at V and 2 bases at J, with 7 bases between the two ends. This CDR3 contains 13 residues. CDR3 in amino acids: CASSFDYQETQYF. In nucleotides, the CDR3 is TGTGCCAGCAGCTTTGACTATCAAGAGACCCAGTACTTC.

The rearrangement joins TRBV6-5 to TRBJ2-7; no clear D gene. Germline assignment: CDR1 MNHEY and CDR2 SVGAGI. The CDR3 extends over 13 amino acids. Trimming shortened V by 2 bases and J by 3 bases, and 8 bases separated the two germline ends. The CDR3 loop reads CASSYGSFYEQYF. In nucleotides, the CDR3 is TGTGCCAGCAGTTACGGCAGTTTCTACGAGCAGTACTTC.

This clone is a singleton in its sample. The chain employs TRBV6-5 and TRBJ1-2, with 7 bases identical to TRBD1. The junction had 4 bases not matched to a gene; V was cut back by 0 bases and J by 3 bases. Germline V gives CDR1 MNHEY, CDR2 SVGAGI. CDR3 size: 15 residues. The CDR3 is CASSYSQGIDYGYTF. As DNA, the CDR3 is TGTGCCAGCAGTTACTCACAGGGGATCGACTATGGCTACACCTTC.

CDR3 DNA: TGTGCCAGCAGCTTGGAGTCAGGGAGAGGCTACGAGCAGTACTTC. Translation: CASSLESGRGYEQYF. The chain employs TRBV5-6 and TRBJ2-7; tentatively, D is TRBD1 or TRBD2 (5 bases each). Per the germline V gene, CDR1 is SGHDT and CDR2 is YYEEEE. The CDR3 contains 15 residues. Trimming cost V 0 bases and J 3 bases, with 13 bases left between them. The whole variable domain, remainder taken from reference TRBV5-6 and TRBJ2-7, is DAGVTQSPTHLIKTRGQQVTLRCSPKSGHDTVSWYQQALGQGPQFIFQYYEEEERQRGNFPDRFSGHQFPNYSSELNVNALLLGDSALYLCASSLESGRGYEQYFGPGTRLTVT.

The rearrangement joins TRBV7-6 to TRBJ1-3; no firm D call. V gave up 1 base and J gave up 0 bases, with 10 bases separating them. CDR1 and CDR2 from the germline V gene are SGHVS and FNYEAQ. The CDR3 extends over 16 amino acids. This CDR3 reads CASSLEPGLSGNTIYF. CDR3 nucleotide sequence: TGTGCCAGCAGCTTAGAGCCGGGCCTCTCTGGAAACACCATATATTTT. Full variable domain (rest looked up from reference TRBV7-6 and TRBJ1-3): GAGVSQSPRYKVTKRGQDVALRCDPISGHVSLYWYRQALGQGPEFLTYFNYEAQQDKSGLPNDRFSAERPEGSISTLTIQRTEQRDSAMYRCASSLEPGLSGNTIYFGEGSWLTVV.

CDR3 in DNA: TGTGCCAGCAGTCTCAGGGGGCGACGGTACGGCTACACCTTC. Translated: CASSLRGRRYGYTF. The V call is TRBV27, the J call TRBJ1-2; the match to TRBD1 covers 8 bases. The length of the CDR3 is 14 residues. V gave up 5 bases and J gave up 8 bases; unmatched junction bases: 10. Germline V lookup: CDR1 MNHEY, CDR2 SMNVEV (reference sequence).

The chain employs TRBV10-3 and TRBJ2-4; a weak D match, TRBD2 (7 bases). Germline CDR1 and CDR2: ENHRY and SYGVKD. The length of the CDR3 is 16 residues. The V end lost 6 bases, the J end lost 5 bases, and 20 bases lay between the germline ends. The CDR3 region is CAISPEGGGRENIQYF. As DNA, the CDR3 is TGTGCCATCAGCCCCGAAGGGGGAGGGCGGGAAAACATTCAGTACTTC.

This chain links TRBV27 with TRBJ2-5, with 12 bases identical to TRBD2. This CDR3 is 15 amino acids long. Germline-derived CDR1 and CDR2 are MNHEY and SMNVEV (reference sequence). V lost 9 bases, J lost 1 base, and 6 bases stayed unmatched. The CDR3 protein is CASGRGLAGQETQYF. CDR3 nucleotides: TGTGCCAGTGGGAGGGGACTAGCGGGCCAAGAGACCCAGTACTTC.

The V gene is TRBV6-1, the J gene TRBJ1-1; D remains ambiguous. The V gene's germline CDR1 is MNHNS and CDR2 SASEGT. V gave up 10 bases and J gave up 0 bases, with 12 bases separating them. CDR3 length: 13 residues. CDR3 in amino acids: CATSPILNTEAFF. Here the CDR3 DNA reads TGTGCCACCAGCCCCATTCTGAACACTGAAGCTTTCTTT.

The chain has TRBV7-9 and TRBJ2-7, with a weak D call TRBD1 (6 bases). The germline CDR1 and CDR2 sequences are SEHNR and FQNEAQ (reference sequence). Trimming shortened V by 1 base and J by 3 bases, and 13 bases separated the two germline ends. The CDR3 spans 15 residues. CDR3 sequence (DNA): TGTGCCAGCAGCTTAGTTAAAGGGGGATACTACGAGCAGTACTTC. It encodes CASSLVKGGYYEQYF. Full variable domain (rest looked up from reference TRBV7-9 and TRBJ2-7): DTGVSQNPRHKITKRGQNVTFRCDPISEHNRLYWYRQTLGQGPEFLTYFQNEAQLEKSRLLSDRFSAERPKGSFSTLEIQRTEQGDSAMYLCASSLVKGGYYEQYFGPGTRLTVT.

This chain links TRBV27 with TRBJ2-7, with D possibly being TRBD1 or TRBD2 (7 bases each). Germline V CDR1 and CDR2: MNHEY, SMNVEV (reference sequence). Trimming left V 6 bases short and J 5 bases short, with 23 bases between. CDR3 size: 16 residues. CDR3 region: CASSHLSPQGTNEQYF. CDR3 coding DNA: TGTGCCAGCAGCCATTTAAGCCCACAGGGGACTAACGAGCAGTACTTC.

The chain combines TRBV2 with TRBJ2-7; possibly TRBD1 for D (6 bases). The germline V gene has CDR1 SNHLY and CDR2 FYNNEI. The CDR3 has 13 residues. Trimming removed 10 bases from V and 2 bases from J, with 15 bases in between. The CDR3 reads CATTGQGAYEQYF. The CDR3 DNA reads as TGTGCCACCACAGGGCAGGGTGCCTACGAGCAGTACTTC.

The J gene is TRBJ2-7, the V gene TRBV7-6, with TRBD1 identical over 9 bases. The CDR3 extends over 16 amino acids. With V trimmed by 1 base and J by 2 bases, 6 bases remained unmatched. Germline V gives CDR1 SGHVS, CDR2 FNYEAQ. The CDR3 region is CASSLGVGTGTYEQYF. DNA for the CDR3: TGTGCCAGCAGCTTAGGGGTAGGGACAGGGACCTACGAGCAGTACTTC.

V usage is TRBV4-1 and J usage is TRBJ1-3, with D unclear. CDR1 is MGHRA, CDR2 YSYEKL, per germline. The CDR3 loop spans 16 amino acids. With 6 bases removed from V and 4 bases from J, the gap between germline ends came to 19 bases. The CDR3 coding sequence is TGCGCCAGCAGTCGCGAGAGTGGAGGCTCCGGAAACACCATATATTTT. Its translation: CASSRESGGSGNTIYF.

The chain recombines TRBV29-1 with TRBJ2-1; D ambiguous. Germline lookup yields CDR1 SQVTM and CDR2 ANQGSEA. There are 11 residues in the CDR3. The V end lost 5 bases, the J end lost 4 bases, and 6 bases lay between the germline ends. CDR3 bases: TGCAGCGTTCAACCTTACAATGAGCAGTTCTTC. Translation: CSVQPYNEQFF.

On this clone itself: Other DNA variants within this sample encode the same CDR3. The rearrangement joins TRBV28 to TRBJ2-7; D is possibly TRBD1 (5 bases). The germline V gene encodes CDR1 MDHEN and CDR2 SYDVKM. Trimming left V 3 bases short and J 3 bases short, with 6 bases between. This CDR3 region has 12 residues. This CDR3 reads CASSFQGYEQYF. The DNA for the CDR3 is TGTGCCAGCAGTTTTCAGGGCTACGAGCAGTACTTC.

V and J are TRBV7-9 and TRBJ1-1; TRBD1 matches 7 bases. Germline assignment: CDR1 SEHNR and CDR2 FQNEAQ (reference sequence). This CDR3 is built from 11 residues. J lost 6 bases, V lost 8 bases, and 3 bases had no gene match. The CDR3 protein is CASQGGSEAFF. The CDR3 DNA reads as TGTGCCAGCCAGGGGGGGTCTGAAGCTTTCTTT.

A remark on this clone: Additional DNA sequences in this sample encode the identical CDR3. The chain is built from TRBV4-3 and TRBJ2-7, with TRBD2 matching 12 bases. CDR3 length equals 15 residues. The V gene's germline CDR1 is LGHNA and CDR2 YSLEER. The J segment lost 2 bases and the V segment lost 1 base, leaving 0 bases of the junction unmatched. CDR3 nucleotide sequence: TGCGCCAGCAGCCAAGGACTAGCGGGAGCCTACGAGCAGTACTTC. Residues: CASSQGLAGAYEQYF.

The rearrangement joins TRBV19 to TRBJ2-7, with a weak D call TRBD1 (6 bases). V was cut by 5 bases and J by 1 base, with 12 bases left in between. The CDR3 sequence is 14 residues long. The germline CDR1 and CDR2 sequences are LNHDA and SQIVND (reference sequence). CDR3 sequence reads: CASSARTESYEQYF. In DNA form, the CDR3 reads TGTGCCAGTAGTGCTCGGACAGAGTCCTACGAGCAGTACTTC.

This chain connects TRBV6-5 to TRBJ1-1; TRBD1 aligns across 11 bases. The V and J ends lost 8 bases and 7 bases, in that order; junction bases with no gene match: 3. The CDR3 is 12 amino acids. Germline CDR1 reads MNHEY; CDR2 reads SVGAGI. The CDR3 loop is CASGQGAFEAFF. In nucleotides, the CDR3 is TGTGCCAGCGGACAGGGGGCTTTTGAAGCTTTCTTT.

The rearrangement uses TRBV19 and TRBJ2-5, with D perhaps assigned TRBD1 or TRBD2 (6 bases each). V dropped 3 bases and J dropped 5 bases, with 19 bases sitting between them. Per the germline V gene, CDR1 is LNHDA and CDR2 is SQIVND (reference sequence). This CDR3 is built from 16 residues. CDR3 bases: TGTGCCAGTAGTATCGGGGACAACTGGGCGGGGGAGACCCAGTACTTC. Translating it yields CASSIGDNWAGETQYF.

The chain recombines TRBV4-1 with TRBJ2-5, with D perhaps matching TRBD2 (5 bases). The DNA end is more similar to TRBJ2-7, so the J call may be wrong. CDR3 length: 15 residues. Germline V gives CDR1 MGHRA, CDR2 YSYEKL. Here the CDR3 reads CASSQEWRVSYEQYF. The CDR3 DNA is TGCGCCAGCAGCCAAGAGTGGCGGGTCTCCTACGAGCAGTACTTC.

V usage is TRBV5-6 and J usage is TRBJ2-3; D uncertain. Germline V gene sequence: CDR1 SGHDT, CDR2 YYEEEE. V was clipped by 0 bases and J by 6 bases, with 11 bases between them. CDR3 length: 14 residues. Here the CDR3 reads CASSLGVGIDTQYF. The DNA of the CDR3 is TGTGCCAGCAGCTTGGGAGTTGGGATCGATACGCAGTATTTT. Combining the CDR3 with reference TRBV5-6 and TRBJ2-3 gives the whole variable domain DAGVTQSPTHLIKTRGQQVTLRCSPKSGHDTVSWYQQALGQGPQFIFQYYEEEERQRGNFPDRFSGHQFPNYSSELNVNALLLGDSALYLCASSLGVGIDTQYFGPGTRLTVL.

V is TRBV11-3 and J is TRBJ1-4; tentatively, D is TRBD1 (5 bases). V gave up 3 bases and J gave up 6 bases, with 17 bases separating them. Germline loops: CDR1 SGHNT, CDR2 YENEEA. CDR3 size: 16 residues. Here the CDR3 reads CASSFPAGWDDEKLFF. CDR3 coding DNA: TGTGCCAGCAGCTTCCCTGCGGGGTGGGACGATGAAAAACTGTTTTTT.

This chain connects TRBV4-3 to TRBJ2-1; D may be TRBD1 or TRBD2 (7 bases each). Germline V gene lookup returns CDR1 LGHNA and CDR2 YSLEER. V lost 3 bases to trimming and J lost 4 bases, with 16 bases between them. The CDR3 has 16 amino acids. The CDR3 loop reads CASSQVQGGPYNEQFF. As DNA, the CDR3 is TGCGCCAGCAGCCAGGTCCAGGGGGGGCCTTACAATGAGCAGTTCTTC.

The chain is built from TRBV25-1 and TRBJ2-2, with D possibly being TRBD2 (5 bases). The germline V gene has CDR1 MGHDK and CDR2 SYGVNS. This CDR3 has 13 amino acids. V gave up 3 bases and J gave up 6 bases, with 8 bases separating them. The DNA for the CDR3 is TGTGCCAGCAGTGACCTAGCCCCCGGGGAGCTGTTTTTT. Translated: CASSDLAPGELFF.

The rearrangement uses TRBV4-1 and TRBJ1-2, with a possible D match to TRBD1 (6 bases). Germline V lookup: CDR1 MGHRA, CDR2 YSYEKL. The CDR3 is made up of 14 amino acids. V was cut by 1 base and J by 6 bases, with 12 bases left in between. The CDR3 DNA follows: TGCGCCAGCAGCCAAGTTCCAGGGGACCATGGCTACACCTTC. Residues: CASSQVPGDHGYTF.

A note on this clone: Distinct nucleotide sequences in the sample also encode this CDR3. The chain uses TRBV30 and TRBJ2-2; 9 bases line up with TRBD1. Germline trimming cut 0 bases from V and 5 bases from J; bases unmatched to any gene: 1. This CDR3 contains 14 residues. The V gene's germline CDR1 is GTSNPN and CDR2 SVGIG (reference sequence). The chain's CDR3 is CAWSVGQGTGELFF. CDR3 coding DNA: TGTGCCTGGAGTGTGGGACAGGGAACCGGGGAGCTGTTTTTT.